This T cell receptor beta chain was retrieved from a study of cytomegalovirus exposure and HLA in healthy donors. Whole-study findings and limits: Generally TCR sequences proved uncommon, though certain public TCRs appeared in numerous donors. In a later analysis, across HLA loci, associated TCR counts were highest for DRB1, lowest for HLA-C.

On this clone itself: Antigen: not known.

Among the donors, all were healthy bone marrow donors. Donors likely had unrecorded immune exposures despite being nominally healthy when sampled. Primers: 60 Vbeta forward and 13 Jbeta reverse. Using immunoSEQ multiplex PCR, the repertoire was profiled, and TCRdb retains in-frame clones only, with some absent. The sample yields 150,000 to 200,000 clones, roughly 13% seen once. The sequencing sample was made of PBMCs. The sequence came from a man aged 45-60 years in good health and CMV-seropositive.

The DNA of the CDR3 is TGTGCCAGCAGTTCGCGGGGTGGCACAGATACGCAGTATTTT. Protein product: CASSSRGGTDTQYF. The V gene is TRBV6-1, the J gene TRBJ2-3, with D possibly TRBD2 on 6 matching bases. Per the germline V gene, CDR1 is MNHNS and CDR2 is SASEGT. The CDR3 sequence is 14 residues long. The ends were cut back, 5 bases at V and 1 base at J, with 10 bases in the middle.